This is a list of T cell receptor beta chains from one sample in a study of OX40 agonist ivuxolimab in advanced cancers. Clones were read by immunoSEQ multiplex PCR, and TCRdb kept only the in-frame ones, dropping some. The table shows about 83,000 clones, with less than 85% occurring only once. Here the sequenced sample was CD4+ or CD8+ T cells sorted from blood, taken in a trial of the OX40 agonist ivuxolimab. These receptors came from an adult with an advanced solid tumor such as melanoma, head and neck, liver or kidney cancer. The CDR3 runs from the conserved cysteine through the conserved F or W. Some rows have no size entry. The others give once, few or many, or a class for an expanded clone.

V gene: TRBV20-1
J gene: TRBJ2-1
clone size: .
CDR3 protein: CSARGWGQQFF

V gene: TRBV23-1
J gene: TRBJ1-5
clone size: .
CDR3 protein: CASSQSIGSYSNQPQHF

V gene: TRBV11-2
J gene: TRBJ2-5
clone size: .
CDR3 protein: CASSSKETQYF

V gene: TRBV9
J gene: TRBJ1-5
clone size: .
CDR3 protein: CASSVAQVHSNQPQHF

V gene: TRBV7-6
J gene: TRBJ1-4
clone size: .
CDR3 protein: CASSLYVGRGDNEKLFF

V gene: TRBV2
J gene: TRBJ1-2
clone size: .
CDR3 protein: CASSGTGLDYGYTF

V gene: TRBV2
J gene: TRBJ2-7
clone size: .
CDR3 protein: CASSEERGLAGEQYF

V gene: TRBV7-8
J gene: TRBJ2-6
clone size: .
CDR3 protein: CASSPWTDLSGANVLTF

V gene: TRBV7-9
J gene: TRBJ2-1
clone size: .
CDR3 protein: CASSPKGYNEQFF

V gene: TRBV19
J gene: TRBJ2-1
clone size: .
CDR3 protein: CACMTSGGARQFF

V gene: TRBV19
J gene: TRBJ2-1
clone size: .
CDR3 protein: CASSVPTGSTLVQFF

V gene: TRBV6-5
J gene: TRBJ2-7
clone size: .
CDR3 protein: CASQTSPYEQYF

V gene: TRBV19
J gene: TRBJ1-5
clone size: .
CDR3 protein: CASSSRARQPQHF

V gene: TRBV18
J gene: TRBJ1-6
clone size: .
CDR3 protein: CASSPASRGKHSPLHF

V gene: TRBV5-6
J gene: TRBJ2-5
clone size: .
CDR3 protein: CASSSSRQGVMETQYF

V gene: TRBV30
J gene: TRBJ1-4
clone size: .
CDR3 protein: CASTASWGNEKLFF

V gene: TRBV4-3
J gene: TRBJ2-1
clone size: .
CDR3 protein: CASSQDRSGSYNEQFF

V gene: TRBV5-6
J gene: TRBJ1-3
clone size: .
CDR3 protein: CASSFRLRGHTIYF

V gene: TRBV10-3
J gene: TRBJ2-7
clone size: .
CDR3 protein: CAISESARGLNYEQYF

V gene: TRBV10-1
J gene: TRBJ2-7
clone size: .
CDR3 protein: CASSRSGPQGEQYF

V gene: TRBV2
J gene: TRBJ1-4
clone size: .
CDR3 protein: CASSETGGYSEKLFF

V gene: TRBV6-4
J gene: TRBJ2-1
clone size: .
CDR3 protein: CASSGDRGDEQFF

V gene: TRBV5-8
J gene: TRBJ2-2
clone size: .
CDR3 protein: CASSLGGLAANTGELFF

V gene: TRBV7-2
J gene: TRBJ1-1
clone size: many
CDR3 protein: CASRVDRGGGRAFF

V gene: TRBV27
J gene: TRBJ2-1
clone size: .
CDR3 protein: CASSTRTSGGDFNEQFF

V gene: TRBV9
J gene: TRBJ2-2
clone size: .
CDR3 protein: CASSVEGTNTGELFF

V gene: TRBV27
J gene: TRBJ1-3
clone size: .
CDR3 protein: CASGTRARSGNTIYF

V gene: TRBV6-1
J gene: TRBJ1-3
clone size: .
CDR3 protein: CASARGYSGNTIYF

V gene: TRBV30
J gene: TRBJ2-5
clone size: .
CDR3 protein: CAWSVGQGGQETQYF

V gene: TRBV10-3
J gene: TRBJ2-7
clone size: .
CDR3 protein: CAISHRGREQYF

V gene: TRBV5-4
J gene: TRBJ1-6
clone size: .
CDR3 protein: CASSLGPGTKFSSYNSPLHF

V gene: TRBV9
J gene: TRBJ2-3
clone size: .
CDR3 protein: CASSLSVGDTQYF

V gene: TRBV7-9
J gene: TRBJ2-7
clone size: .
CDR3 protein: CASSLGTGEFYEQYF

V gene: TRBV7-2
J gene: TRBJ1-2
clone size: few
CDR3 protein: CASSQDQGVGDYGYTF

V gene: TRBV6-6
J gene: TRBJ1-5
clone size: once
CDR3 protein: CASSLRQGGNQPQHF

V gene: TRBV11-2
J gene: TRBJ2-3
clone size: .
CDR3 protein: CASSSSLDTQYF

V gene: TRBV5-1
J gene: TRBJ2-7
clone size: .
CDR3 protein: CASSDPGAQSYEQYF

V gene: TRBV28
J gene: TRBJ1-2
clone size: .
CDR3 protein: CASSSPQGGYGYTF

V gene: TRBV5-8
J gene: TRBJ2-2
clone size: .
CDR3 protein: CASSLWEATGELFF

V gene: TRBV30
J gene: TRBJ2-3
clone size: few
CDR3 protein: CAWHKEGDTQYF

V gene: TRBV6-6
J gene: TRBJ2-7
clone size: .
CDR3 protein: CASSYVNYEQYF

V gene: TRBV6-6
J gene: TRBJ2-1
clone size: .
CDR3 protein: CASSWDRGGNNEQFF

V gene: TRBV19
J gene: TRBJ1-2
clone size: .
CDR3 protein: CASSISRGQGNGYTF

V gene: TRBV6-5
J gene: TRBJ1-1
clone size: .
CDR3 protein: CASTGTGTVNTEAFF

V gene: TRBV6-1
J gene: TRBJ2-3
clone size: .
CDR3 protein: CASTSDRLITDTQYF

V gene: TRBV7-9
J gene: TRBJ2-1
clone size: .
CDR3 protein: CASSLSTNEQFF

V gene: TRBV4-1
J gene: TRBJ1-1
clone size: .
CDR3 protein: CASSLNTEAFF

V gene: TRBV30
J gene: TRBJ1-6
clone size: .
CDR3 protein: CAWSVRGNPAINSPLHF

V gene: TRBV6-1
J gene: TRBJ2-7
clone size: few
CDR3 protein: CASGTSGRSYEQYF

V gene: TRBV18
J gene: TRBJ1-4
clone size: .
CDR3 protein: CASSRTESKSTNEKLFF

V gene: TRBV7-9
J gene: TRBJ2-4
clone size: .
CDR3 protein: CASSLVKGTKNIQYF